This TCR beta chain derives from a study of regulatory T cells in long-lasting Graves disease. Sample time point: persistent/refractory GD, antithyroid drugs over 5 years with positive TRAb. Extracted PBMC RNA gave rise to the TCR library. About this clonotype: Its antigen is unidentified.

Findings and caveats of the study: Patients with persistent disease shared roughly 3,000 public clonotypes, outpacing the approximately 970 shared by new patients.

The CDR3 has 16 residues. Germline values: CDR1 MNHNS, CDR2 SASEGT. V was clipped by 7 bases and J by 0 bases, with 17 bases between them. Arm-PCR of CDR3 regions with iRepertoire HTBI primers generated TCR beta libraries. TCRdb reprocessed the multiplex PCR reads with MiXCR, giving one entry per CDR3 protein. The data hold around 460,000 distinct CDR3 sequences, with 22% observed a single time. The starting material was peripheral blood mononuclear cells (PBMCs), obtained when the disease was refractory, from a patient treated with antithyroid drugs. The receptor was isolated from a female donor with Graves disease. The chain couples TRBV6-1 to TRBJ2-3; D is perhaps TRBD1 or TRBD2 (5 bases each). CDR3 DNA: TGTGCCAGCACTCCCTGGGGCGGACTCAGCACAGATACGCAGTATTTT. Protein sequence: CASTPWGGLSTDTQYF.